These T cell receptor beta chains were read from a single sample in a study of radiation and T cells in renal cell carcinoma. The protocol was immunoSEQ multiplex PCR, while the TCRdb copy is restricted to in-frame clones and leaves out a portion. Seen here are 100,000 to 150,000 clones, around nine tenths observed once, and the top ten hold about 5.6%. The sample was blood, taken from a patient whose treatment included radiotherapy and nephrectomy. The receptors originated from a woman aged 65 to 85 with renal cell carcinoma. The CDR3 runs from the conserved cysteine through the conserved F or W. A D gene is named only where the DNA matches it firmly. Not all rows give a size; the values are once, few, many and, for expanded clones, a class.

DNA: TGCGCCAGCAGTCCGGGAGGGTCGGGTGAGACCCAGTACTTC
CDR3: CASSPGGSGETQYF
V: TRBV5-1
D: TRBD2
size: once
length: 14
J: TRBJ2-5

DNA: TGTGCCAGCAGCTTAGTTAGAGGTGGCTACACCTTC
CDR3: CASSLVRGGYTF
V: TRBV13
D: NA
size: NA
length: 12
J: TRBJ1-2

DNA: TGTGCCTGGGACAGTATCCCTTCACCCCTCCACTTT
CDR3: CAWDSIPSPLHF
V: TRBV30
D: NA
size: NA
length: 12
J: TRBJ1-6

DNA: TGTGCCAGCAGCTTGGTAGGTACAGCTTCTTCCGAGCAGTACTTC
CDR3: CASSLVGTASSEQYF
V: TRBV5-6
D: NA
size: NA
length: 15
J: TRBJ2-7

DNA: TGTGCCAGCAGCTTAGGGCTAGCTGAGCAGTTCTTC
CDR3: CASSLGLAEQFF
V: TRBV7-2
D: NA
size: NA
length: 12
J: TRBJ2-1

DNA: TGCAGCGTTGATGGTGGGGTGGGGGAGACCCAGTACTTC
CDR3: CSVDGGVGETQYF
V: TRBV29-1
D: NA
size: NA
length: 13
J: TRBJ2-5

DNA: TGTGCCAGCAGTTTCGGTCCAGCTAGCACAGATACGCAGTATTTT
CDR3: CASSFGPASTDTQYF
V: TRBV5-8
D: NA
size: NA
length: 15
J: TRBJ2-3

DNA: TGTGCCAGCAGTTCTACTGACAGGGGGGCCTACGAGCAGTACTTC
CDR3: CASSSTDRGAYEQYF
V: TRBV7-2
D: TRBD1
size: NA
length: 15
J: TRBJ2-7

DNA: TGTGCCAGCAGCTTAGGGACTCGCGGTAGTGAAAAACTGTTTTTT
CDR3: CASSLGTRGSEKLFF
V: TRBV7-9
D: NA
size: NA
length: 15
J: TRBJ1-4

DNA: TGTGCCAGCAGTGAGAAACCCTACTCCCTTGCCTTCTCCTACGAGCAGTACTTC
CDR3: CASSEKPYSLAFSYEQYF
V: TRBV6-1
D: NA
size: NA
length: 18
J: TRBJ2-7

DNA: TGTGCCAGCAGCGTAGGGACGGCGAACACTGAAGCTTTCTTT
CDR3: CASSVGTANTEAFF
V: TRBV9
D: NA
size: NA
length: 14
J: TRBJ1-1

DNA: TGTGCCAGCAGCCCAAGGGGGGCTAATGAAAAACTGTTTTTT
CDR3: CASSPRGANEKLFF
V: TRBV7-2
D: NA
size: NA
length: 14
J: TRBJ1-4

DNA: TGTGCCAGCAGCCCCAAAGGGGAAGCCGAGCAGTTCTTC
CDR3: CASSPKGEAEQFF
V: TRBV14
D: NA
size: few
length: 13
J: TRBJ2-1

DNA: TGTGCCAGCAGCCCAATTTACAGGGGCTATGGCTACACCTTC
CDR3: CASSPIYRGYGYTF
V: TRBV7-2
D: TRBD1
size: few
length: 14
J: TRBJ1-2

DNA: TGTGCCAGCAGCTTCGGGCCAGAGCAGTACTTC
CDR3: CASSFGPEQYF
V: TRBV5-6
D: NA
size: once
length: 11
J: TRBJ2-7

DNA: TGTGCCAGCAGTTACTCGATCGGGTCTGGGGCCAACGTCCTGACTTTC
CDR3: CASSYSIGSGANVLTF
V: TRBV6-5
D: NA
size: NA
length: 16
J: TRBJ2-6

DNA: TGTGCCAGCAGTTCAGGGGAACTTTACTATGGCTACACCTTC
CDR3: CASSSGELYYGYTF
V: TRBV28
D: NA
size: NA
length: 14
J: TRBJ1-2